The 21 T cell receptor beta chains presented below share a single source sample, sequenced in a study of T cell responses to AZD1222 COVID-19 vaccine. Profiling relied on immunoSEQ multiplex PCR, and the TCRdb table lists in-frame clones only, not all of them. The repertoire holds 110,000 to 150,000 clones, with about 90% as singletons. This specimen was peripheral blood, taken on day 0 of AZD1222 vaccination. Every receptor here comes from an adult in good health.

The rearrangement links TRBV5-1 to TRBJ2-7, with D perhaps matching TRBD1 (5 bases). Germline CDR1 reads SGHRS; CDR2 reads YFSETQ. The CDR3 is 14 residues long. V was shortened by 3 bases and J by 5 bases, with 15 bases between the two germline ends. DNA of the CDR3: TGCGCCAGCAGCTCTTCAACAGGATTGGACGAGCAGTACTTC. As protein: CASSSSTGLDEQYF.

The rearrangement uses TRBV25-1 and TRBJ1-3, with a weak D call TRBD1 (5 bases). The CDR3 runs 15 residues. The germline V and J ends were trimmed by 6 bases and 2 bases, with 14 bases remaining between them. The germline CDR1 and CDR2 sequences are MGHDK and SYGVNS. CDR3 sequence: CASRPPGGAGNTIYF. The CDR3 region has the DNA TGTGCCAGCAGACCCCCCGGGGGGGCTGGAAACACCATATATTTT.

The table lists this clone with a count of one. CDR3 amino acids: CASSQGGPGNTEAFF. CDR3 nucleotides: TGTGCCAGCAGCCAAGGAGGACCCGGGAACACTGAAGCTTTCTTT. The rearrangement joins TRBV4-2 to TRBJ1-1; D call uncertain. The germline gives CDR1 LGHNA, CDR2 YNFKEQ. Trimming left V 1 base short and J 1 base short, with 10 bases between. This CDR3 has 15 residues.

The CDR3 spells CASRQSGRPPYEQYF. CDR3 in DNA: TGTGCCAGCAGGCAGAGCGGGAGGCCTCCCTACGAGCAGTACTTC. The V call is TRBV6-5, the J call TRBJ2-7; 9 positions match TRBD2. J was trimmed by 2 bases and V by 6 bases; bases with no gene match: 8. CDR3 length: 15 residues. Per the germline V gene, CDR1 is MNHEY and CDR2 is SVGAGI.

The rearrangement joins TRBV4-1 to TRBJ2-2; no clear D. The germline gives CDR1 MGHRA, CDR2 YSYEKL. The CDR3 contains 12 residues. V was pared by 3 bases and J by 1 base, with 0 bases between. The CDR3 reads CASSQNTGELFF. DNA of the CDR3: TGCGCCAGCAGCCAGAACACCGGGGAGCTGTTTTTT.

The chain carries TRBV28 and TRBJ1-5; D unclear. Per the germline V gene, CDR1 is MDHEN and CDR2 is SYDVKM. V lost 6 bases to trimming and J lost 2 bases, with 5 bases between them. The CDR3 is 12 amino acids. The CDR3 DNA reads TGTGCCAGCAGGGGCGGCAATCAGCCCCAGCATTTT. Translation gives CASRGGNQPQHF.

The chain uses TRBV15 and TRBJ1-2; D gene unclear. The CDR3 sequence is 12 residues long. V shed 8 bases and J shed 2 bases, with 9 bases lying between them. Per germline, CDR1 LNHNV and CDR2 YYDKDF (reference sequence). CDR3 sequence reads: CATQGGNYGYTF. The CDR3 DNA is TGTGCCACCCAAGGCGGGAACTATGGCTACACCTTC.

The chain links TRBV2 to TRBJ2-5; TRBD1 matches at 7 bases. V dropped 7 bases and J dropped 1; count of bases not matched to a gene: 12. The CDR3 spans 16 residues. CDR1 SNHLY and CDR2 FYNNEI come from the germline V gene. The CDR3 region has the DNA TGTGCCAGCAAGAGGGGACGACAGGGCCCCCAAGAGACCCAGTACTTC. This sequence encodes CASKRGRQGPQETQYF.

This clone was recorded once. The chain joins TRBV5-4 to TRBJ2-7; 8 nucleotides align to TRBD2. Germline-derived CDR1 and CDR2 are SGHNT and YYREEE (reference sequence). The trim removed 0 bases at V and 2 bases at J, leaving 4 bases unmatched. There are 15 residues in the CDR3. The CDR3 reads CASSLAEAGAYEQYF. CDR3 bases: TGTGCCAGCAGCTTGGCCGAAGCGGGGGCCTACGAGCAGTACTTC.

The chain links TRBV11-2 to TRBJ2-5, with TRBD2 matching over 14 bases. Germline CDR1 SGHAT, CDR2 FQNNGV. Trimming took 1 base from V and 5 from J; bases not matched to a gene: 3. This CDR3 comprises 16 residues. The CDR3 reads CASSLGTSGRQETQYF. In DNA, the CDR3 is TGTGCCAGCAGCTTAGGGACTAGCGGGAGGCAGGAGACCCAGTACTTC. Supplemented by reference TRBV11-2 and TRBJ2-5, the full variable domain reads EAGVAQSPRYKIIEKRQSVAFWCNPISGHATLYWYQQILGQGPKLLIQFQNNGVVDDSQLPKDRFSAERLKGVDSTLKIQPAKLEDSAVYLCASSLGTSGRQETQYFGPGTRLLVL.

The chain recombines TRBV20-1 with TRBJ2-2; the D is unclear. Germline CDR1 DFQATT, CDR2 SNEGSKA (reference sequence). CDR3 length: 13 residues. The germline V and J ends were trimmed by 3 bases and 5 bases, with 10 bases remaining between them. CDR3 amino acids: CSASATQTGELFF. CDR3 nucleotides: TGCAGTGCTAGTGCGACGCAAACCGGGGAGCTGTTTTTT.

The chain combines TRBV2 with TRBJ1-1; D remains ambiguous. Deletions cut 5 bases from V and 10 bases from J, with 17 bases between. Germline lookup yields CDR1 SNHLY and CDR2 FYNNEI. The CDR3 extends over 13 amino acids. DNA for the CDR3: TGTGCCAGCAGTTCATATTCAAGTGCTGGAGCTTTCTTT. Its protein is CASSSYSSAGAFF.

The chain has TRBV28 and TRBJ1-1; possible D gene TRBD1, 5 bases. This CDR3 has 14 amino acids. The V end was cut by 0 bases, the J end by 5 bases, with 10 bases between. Germline lookup yields CDR1 MDHEN and CDR2 SYDVKM. The DNA for the CDR3 is TGTGCCAGCAGTTTATGGGGGGGAGGGACTGAAGCTTTCTTT. Its translation: CASSLWGGGTEAFF.

The V gene is TRBV7-8, the J gene TRBJ2-7; D is perhaps TRBD1 (6 bases). The germline V gene encodes CDR1 SGHVS and CDR2 FQNEAQ. CDR3 size: 15 residues. Trimming cost V 0 bases and J 6 bases, with 15 bases left between them. CDR3 sequence (DNA): TGTGCCAGCAGCTTAGCGTCGGGACACTTCGGCGAGCAGTACTTC. This translates into CASSLASGHFGEQYF.

This sequence joins TRBV10-3 and TRBJ1-1, with D hard to call. The germline V gene encodes CDR1 ENHRY and CDR2 SYGVKD. Between the trimmed V and J ends, which lost 2 bases and 2 bases, there was a span of 6 bases. The CDR3 is 13 residues long. This CDR3 is CAISELSNTEAFF. The CDR3 DNA sequence: TGTGCCATCAGTGAGCTAAGTAACACTGAAGCTTTCTTT.

V is TRBV12-3 or TRBV12-4 and J is TRBJ2-7, with D tentatively TRBD2 (5 bases). The CDR3 totals 13 residues. V was pared by 7 bases and J by 5 bases, with 15 bases between. CDR3 coding DNA: TGTGCCAGCACCTTATCGGGGTTTAACGAGCAGTACTTC. Residues: CASTLSGFNEQYF.

V usage is TRBV10-1 and J usage is TRBJ2-1; D possibly corresponds to TRBD2 (5 bases). Trimming took off 3 bases at V and 6 bases at J, with 12 bases between the two ends. Germline V lookup: CDR1 WNHNN, CDR2 SYGVQD (reference sequence). The CDR3 totals 14 residues. Here the CDR3 reads CASSETGRGNEQFF. CDR3 DNA sequence: TGCGCCAGCAGTGAAACGGGAAGAGGCAATGAGCAGTTCTTC.

This clone was seen just once. Here the CDR3 reads CSASRELGYEQYF. Written as DNA, the CDR3 is TGCAGTGCTAGTCGGGAATTGGGGTACGAGCAGTACTTC. The V and J genes are TRBV20-1 and TRBJ2-7, with D maybe TRBD2 (5 bases). The CDR3 has 13 residues. Germline V CDR1 and CDR2: DFQATT, SNEGSKA (reference sequence). The V end lost 3 bases, the J end lost 4 bases, and 13 bases lay between the germline ends.

This clone has just one count. The V gene is TRBV29-1, the J gene TRBJ2-7, with D possibly being TRBD2 (6 bases). Between the trimmed V and J ends, which lost 7 bases and 3 bases, there was a span of 10 bases. This CDR3 spans 11 amino acids. CDR1 is SQVTM, CDR2 ANQGSEA, per germline. The CDR3 is CSAGEYYEQYF. In DNA, the CDR3 is TGCAGCGCGGGAGAATACTACGAGCAGTACTTC.

V is TRBV2 and J is TRBJ1-2; D is perhaps TRBD1 (6 bases). CDR3 length equals 14 residues. Between the trimmed V and J ends, which lost 6 bases and 5 bases, there was a span of 16 bases. The germline gives CDR1 SNHLY, CDR2 FYNNEI. The CDR3, as DNA: TGTGCCAGCAGACAACGGAGACAGGCGTATGGCTACACCTTC. Translation gives CASRQRRQAYGYTF.

This sequence joins TRBV6-6 and TRBJ1-1; D is ambiguous. The V end lost 6 bases, the J end lost 0 bases, and 8 bases lay between the germline ends. The CDR3 loop spans 13 amino acids. Germline V gene data show CDR1 as MNHNY and CDR2 as SVGAGI (reference sequence). The CDR3 DNA sequence: TGTGCCAGCAGCTCGGACGTGAACACTGAAGCTTTCTTT. Translation: CASSSDVNTEAFF.